This T cell receptor (beta chain) was identified in a study of beta chain features in type 1 diabetes (dated by TCRdb to 2016 to 2019). About the study as a whole: Mean age, gender distribution, total cell number and subset yield did not differ between patients and healthy donors. Regulatory and stem cell-like memory subsets were obtained from only 8 patients and about eight healthy donors, while naive and central memory subsets were obtained from all 30 or so donors. In the study, TCRB repertoires of sorted circulating CD4+ T cell subsets from recently diagnosed type 1 diabetes patients were compared with those of matched healthy donors. A total of some 100,000,000 sorted cells were examined across all samples, and the number of cells per subset was strongly correlated with RNA yield. Broad study findings and their caveats: In all four CD4+ subsets, TCRB CDR3 length was moderately but significantly shorter in type 1 diabetes patients. Fewer insertions and more nucleotide deletions at VDJ recombination sites were observed in patients with type 1 diabetes, implying thymic rearrangement abnormalities. Naive, central memory and regulatory TCRB repertoires appeared more similar among patients than among healthy donors. HLA sub-analyses involved small numbers of individuals, so any influence of HLA type on TCRB rearrangement remained unresolved. Shorter templates might have been favored by PCR, but patient and control samples were amplified and corrected together, so both groups would have been affected equally by any skew. Because cDNA rather than genomic DNA was sequenced, highly expressing activated cells could have been over-represented, although no difference in activation and CD3 levels was found between groups.

This clone has more than one count but fewer than ten. Its binding antigen is unknown. No clone much larger than this one lies a single base away; base qualities are absent. Each donor gave one peripheral blood draw, about 100 mL on average, collected into heparinised tubes. Naive, central memory, regulatory and stem cell-like memory CD4+ T cells were sorted on a BD FACSAria II using a panel including CD45RO, CCR7, CD25, CD127, CD95 and CD27. Purity was above 98% for every sorted population. Right away, PBMCs were isolated by Lymphoprep density gradient centrifugation and were stained directly, with no culture step. So that batch effects would be minimized, each experiment stained and sorted samples in pairs, pairing one healthy donor with one patient. Spanning cysteine to phenylalanine, the CDR3 consists of 19 amino acids. Only the CDR3 part of the read is kept: 57 bases, read in frame from the first base. As encoded in the germline V gene (reference sequence), CDR1 is MNHEY while CDR2 is SMNVEV. Trimmed from V: 8 bases; trimmed from J: 2 bases; junction bases lacking a gene match: 19.

The entire amount of isolated RNA was reverse transcribed using the High Capacity cDNA Reverse Transcription Kit, so the sequenced TCRB transcripts were expressed ones. Deep immunoSEQ sequencing was performed on naive, central memory and regulatory T cell samples, with an average of roughly 3.6 million total reads per sample. Sorted cells were lysed in RLT buffer, and RNA was extracted using DNase-treated RNeasy Micro or Mini kits according to cell number. Each cell subset was processed on its own to prevent cross-contamination, while patient and healthy donor samples were processed together. Using the immunoSEQ multiplex PCR, TCRB sequences were amplified from cDNA into 87-bp fragments spanning the CDR3 region. Sequencing of the amplicons was done on the Illumina HiSeq platform. From the authors' description of their analysis: Synthetic template baselines were used to correct PCR bias computationally, reads within Hamming distance 2 were collapsed together, and singletons that could not be merged were discarded. Reads were aligned against IMGT so that V, D and J genes, CDR3 length and insertions or deletions at six rearrangement sites could be assigned. Clonotype counts were normalized to sorted cell number within each subset before computing true diversity and Gini coefficients with the tcR R package. The overlap coefficient, calculated on TCRB nucleotide sequences, was used to measure repertoire sharing. TCRdb stores this immuneACCESS table with in-frame sequences only. Part of the clones is absent; in the studies checked, under half of the shortfall reflects unresolved V genes, and no reason is known for the rest. That table supplies the V and J calls and clone size; D and trimming were determined from the DNA. The sample has about 68,000 clones on record, roughly 50% of them singletons. 0.65% to 0.85% of the sample is held by the ten biggest clonotypes.

This clonotype was sampled from a man under 40 with type 1 diabetes. Recombination joined TRBV27 with TRBJ2-3; the central 10 bases match TRBD2. The sequencing input was central memory CD4+ T cells from blood. The CDR3 corresponds to CASGPWKPTGTSDTDTQYF. The DNA reads TGTGCCAGCGGGCCGTGGAAGCCGACTGGGACTAGCGACACAGATACGCAGTATTTT.